This T cell receptor (beta chain) was recovered during a study of cytomegalovirus exposure and HLA in healthy donors. Study-wide background: Unique TCR beta sequences numbering some 120 million came from some 200 million T cells in an earlier analysis. The study's early data release held roughly 91 million unique TCRs from HLA-typed donors.

When sampled, the donors appeared nominally healthy, though they likely had unrecorded immune exposures. The V end was cut by 0 bases, the J end by 0 bases, with 9 bases between. Germline V gene data show CDR1 as MNHEY and CDR2 as SVGAGI. The CDR3 is made up of 15 amino acids. 60 Vbeta and 13 Jbeta primers were used in PCR. Profiling relied on immunoSEQ multiplex PCR, and the TCRdb table lists in-frame clones only, not all of them. The repertoire holds about 140,000 clones, with roughly 70% as singletons. Sequencing used PBMCs. The receptor's source is a man aged 25 to 40 in good health and CMV-seropositive. This sequence joins TRBV6-5 and TRBJ2-7, with unresolved D. Here the CDR3 DNA reads TGTGCCAGCAGTTACTCGATTCCTAGCTCCTACGAGCAGTACTTC. It yields the protein CASSYSIPSSYEQYF.